This section outlines one T cell receptor beta chain sequence together with its context. In its sample, this clonotype was seen a few times. Its binding antigen is unknown. The input lacks base qualities; no much larger clone sits a single base away. Compared with germline, V lacks 6 bases and J lacks 4 bases; bases without a gene match: 12. CDR1 is given as SQVTM and CDR2 as ANQGSEA, both from the germline V gene. The CDR3 runs 14 amino acids, cysteine and phenylalanine included. The DNA shown is the 42-base CDR3, in frame from base 1. This specimen belongs to a study of chronic HIV infection and antiretroviral therapy (dated by TCRdb to about 2015). Library preparation used 5' RACE. Sequencing was performed on an Illumina MiSeq. TCRdb itself trimmed the public reads at Q25 with fastp, ran MiXCR and retained productive beta chains. A single entry per CDR3 protein holds the most common genes and DNA from its merged rows. The sample table shows tens of thousands of distinct CDR3 sequences, and about 8.1% are seen once. The ten biggest clones cover around 2.9% of the sample.

Input material: peripheral blood. The origin of this receptor is an adult who had HIV and had not received antiretroviral therapy, or was an uninfected healthy control (not recorded which). The V and J genes are TRBV29-1 and TRBJ2-7; 7 of the junction bases match TRBD1. The DNA sequence is as follows: TGCAGCGTGGTAGGACAGGACTCCGATTACGAGCAGTACTTC. The resulting protein is CSVVGQDSDYEQYF.